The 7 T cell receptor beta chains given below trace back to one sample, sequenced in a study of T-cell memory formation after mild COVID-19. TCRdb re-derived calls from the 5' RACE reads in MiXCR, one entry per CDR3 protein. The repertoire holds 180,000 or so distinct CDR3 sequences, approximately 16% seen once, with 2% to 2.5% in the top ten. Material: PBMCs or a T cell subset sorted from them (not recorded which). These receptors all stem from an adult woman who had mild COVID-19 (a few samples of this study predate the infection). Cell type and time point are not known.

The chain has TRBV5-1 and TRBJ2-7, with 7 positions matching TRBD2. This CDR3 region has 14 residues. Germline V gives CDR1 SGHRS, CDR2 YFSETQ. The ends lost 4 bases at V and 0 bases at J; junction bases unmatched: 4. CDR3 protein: CASSRGESSYEQYF. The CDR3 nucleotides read TGCGCCAGCAGCCGGGGGGAGAGCTCCTACGAGCAGTACTTC.

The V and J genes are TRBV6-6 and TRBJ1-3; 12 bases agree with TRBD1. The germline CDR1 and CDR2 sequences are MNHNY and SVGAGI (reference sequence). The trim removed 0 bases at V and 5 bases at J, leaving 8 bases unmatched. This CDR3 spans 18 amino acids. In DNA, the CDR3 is TGTGCCAGCAGTTACTCCACCGGGACAGGGGGCCCTAGAAACACCATATATTTT. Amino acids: CASSYSTGTGGPRNTIYF.

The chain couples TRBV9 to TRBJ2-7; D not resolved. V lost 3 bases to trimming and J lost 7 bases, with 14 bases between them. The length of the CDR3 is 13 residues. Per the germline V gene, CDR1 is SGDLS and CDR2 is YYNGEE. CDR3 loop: CASSASLTGEQYF. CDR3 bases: TGTGCCAGCAGCGCTTCCCTTACTGGAGAGCAGTACTTC.

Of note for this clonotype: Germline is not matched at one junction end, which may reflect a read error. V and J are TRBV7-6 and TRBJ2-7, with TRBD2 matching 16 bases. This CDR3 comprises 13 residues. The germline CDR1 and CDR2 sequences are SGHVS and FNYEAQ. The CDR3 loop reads CASSSGTSGRVFF. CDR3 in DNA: TGTGCCAGCAGCTCCGGGACTAGCGGGAGGGTATTCTTC.

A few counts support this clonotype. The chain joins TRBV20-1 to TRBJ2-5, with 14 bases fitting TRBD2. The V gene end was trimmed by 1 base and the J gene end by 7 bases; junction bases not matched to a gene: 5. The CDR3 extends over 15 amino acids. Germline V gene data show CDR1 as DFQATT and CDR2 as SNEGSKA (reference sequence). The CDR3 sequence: CSARVGTSGSGTQYF. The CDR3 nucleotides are TGCAGTGCTAGAGTTGGGACTAGCGGGAGCGGGACCCAGTACTTC.

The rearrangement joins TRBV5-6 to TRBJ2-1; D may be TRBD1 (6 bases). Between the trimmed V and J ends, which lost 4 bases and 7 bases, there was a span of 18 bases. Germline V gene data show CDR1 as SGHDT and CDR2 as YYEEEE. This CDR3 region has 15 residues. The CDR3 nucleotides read TGTGCCAGCAGCCCACGGCAGGGGCTAAAGAATGAGCAGTTCTTC. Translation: CASSPRQGLKNEQFF. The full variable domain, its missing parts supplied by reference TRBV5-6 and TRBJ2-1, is DAGVTQSPTHLIKTRGQQVTLRCSPKSGHDTVSWYQQALGQGPQFIFQYYEEEERQRGNFPDRFSGHQFPNYSSELNVNALLLGDSALYLCASSPRQGLKNEQFFGPGTRLTVL.

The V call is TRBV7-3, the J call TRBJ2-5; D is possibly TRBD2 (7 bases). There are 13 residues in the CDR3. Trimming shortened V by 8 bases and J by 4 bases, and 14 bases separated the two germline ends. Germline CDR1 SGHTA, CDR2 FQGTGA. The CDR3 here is CASAGARGETQYF. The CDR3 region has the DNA TGTGCCAGCGCGGGGGCCCGGGGAGAGACCCAGTACTTC.